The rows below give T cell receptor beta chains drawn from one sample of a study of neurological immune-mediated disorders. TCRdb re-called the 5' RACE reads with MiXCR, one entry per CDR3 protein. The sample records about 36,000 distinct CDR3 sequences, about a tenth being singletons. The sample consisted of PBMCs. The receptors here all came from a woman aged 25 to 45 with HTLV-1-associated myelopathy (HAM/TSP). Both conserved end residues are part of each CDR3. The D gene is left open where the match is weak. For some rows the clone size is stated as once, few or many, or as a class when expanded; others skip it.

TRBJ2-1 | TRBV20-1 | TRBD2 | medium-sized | CSFVTGGAAYNEQFF | TGCAGTTTCGTAACGGGGGGTGCGGCCTACAATGAGCAGTTCTTC
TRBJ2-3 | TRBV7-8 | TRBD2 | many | CASRQGRTSGFTDTQYF | TGTGCCAGCAGACAGGGCCGGACTAGCGGCTTCACAGATACGCAGTATTTT
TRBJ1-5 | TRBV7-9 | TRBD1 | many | CASSSDRGPVGPQHF | TGTGCCAGCAGCTCGGACAGGGGCCCCGTTGGGCCCCAGCATTTT
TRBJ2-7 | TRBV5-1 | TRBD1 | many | CASSPRDRSYEQYF | TGCGCCAGCAGCCCTCGGGACAGGAGCTACGAGCAGTACTTC
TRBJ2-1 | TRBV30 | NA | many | CAWIDRSYNEQFF | TGTGCCTGGATCGACAGGTCCTACAATGAGCAGTTCTTC
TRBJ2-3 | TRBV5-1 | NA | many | CASRLVQTDFTDTQYF | TGCGCCAGCAGATTGGTCCAGACGGACTTCACAGATACGCAGTATTTT
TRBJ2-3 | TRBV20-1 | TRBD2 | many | CSATWEGDTQYF | TGCAGTGCTACCTGGGAGGGAGATACGCAGTATTTT
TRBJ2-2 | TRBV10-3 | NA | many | CAINQDRNTGELFF | TGTGCCATCAACCAGGACAGGAACACCGGGGAGCTGTTTTTT
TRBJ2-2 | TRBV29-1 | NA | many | CSVDTGNGELFF | TGCAGCGTTGACACCGGGAACGGGGAGCTGTTTTTT
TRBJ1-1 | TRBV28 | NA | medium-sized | CASRREGGAGTEAFF | TGTGCCAGCAGAAGGGAGGGGGGCGCGGGCACTGAAGCTTTCTTT
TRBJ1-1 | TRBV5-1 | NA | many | CASSLVWARNTEAFF | TGCGCCAGCAGCTTGGTTTGGGCCAGAAACACTGAAGCTTTCTTT
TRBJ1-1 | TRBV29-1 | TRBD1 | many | CSVVQGTGNTEAFF | TGCAGCGTTGTACAAGGGACAGGGAACACTGAAGCTTTCTTT
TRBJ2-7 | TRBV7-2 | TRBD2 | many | CASSLVARGESYEQYF | TGTGCCAGCAGCTTAGTCGCGCGGGGGGAATCTTACGAGCAGTACTTC
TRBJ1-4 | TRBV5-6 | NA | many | CASSWTQEGSKLFF | TGTGCCAGCAGCTGGACTCAAGAGGGGAGCAAACTGTTTTTT
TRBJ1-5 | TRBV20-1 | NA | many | CSAKGANQPQHF | TGCAGTGCTAAAGGAGCGAATCAGCCCCAGCATTTT
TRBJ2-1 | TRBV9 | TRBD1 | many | CASNLGTGGTQFF | TGTGCCAGCAACCTGGGGACAGGGGGCACCCAGTTCTTC
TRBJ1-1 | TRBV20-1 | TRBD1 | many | CSAGDRLRAFF | TGCAGTGCTGGGGACAGGTTAAGAGCTTTCTTT
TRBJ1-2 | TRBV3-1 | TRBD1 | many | CASSHRGTVRRNDGYTF | TGTGCCAGCAGCCATCGGGGGACAGTTCGGCGGAACGATGGCTACACCTTC
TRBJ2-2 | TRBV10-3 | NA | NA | CAVMNRQTNTGELFF | TGTGCCGTGATGAACCGACAGACGAACACCGGGGAGCTGTTTTTT
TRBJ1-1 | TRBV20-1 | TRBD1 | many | CSAKTGANTEAFF | TGCAGTGCCAAAACAGGGGCGAACACTGAAGCTTTCTTT
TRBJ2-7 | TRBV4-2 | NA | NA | CASSQDTVQQYF | TGTGCCAGCAGCCAGGACACCGTTCAGCAGTACTTC
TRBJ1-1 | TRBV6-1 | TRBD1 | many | CASVETGMNTEAFF | TGTGCCAGCGTAGAGACAGGGATGAACACTGAAGCTTTCTTT
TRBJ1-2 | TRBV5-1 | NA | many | CASSPTGTYGYTF | TGCGCCAGCAGCCCGACAGGTACCTATGGCTACACCTTC
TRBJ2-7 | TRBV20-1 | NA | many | CSARSNYEQYF | TGCAGTGCTAGATCGAACTACGAGCAGTACTTC
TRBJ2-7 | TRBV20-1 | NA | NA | CCASSSGSGEQYF | NA
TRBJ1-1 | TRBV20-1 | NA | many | CSARDMSGTEAFF | TGCAGTGCTAGAGATATGTCAGGCACTGAAGCTTTCTTT
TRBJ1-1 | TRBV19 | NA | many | CASKILGSNTEAFF | TGTGCCAGTAAGATATTAGGGTCGAACACTGAAGCTTTCTTT
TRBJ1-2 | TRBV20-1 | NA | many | CSARARFTSLGYTF | TGCAGTGCTAGAGCTAGGTTCACATCCCTTGGCTACACCTTC
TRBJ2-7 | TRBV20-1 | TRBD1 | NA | CSAAGTGSSYEQYF | TGCAGTGCGGCTGGGACAGGGAGCTCCTACGAGCAGTACTTC
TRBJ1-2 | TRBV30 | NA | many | CAWSAGYYGYTF | TGTGCCTGGAGTGCAGGGTACTATGGCTACACCTTC
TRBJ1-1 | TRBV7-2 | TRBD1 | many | CASSLTPGTGPLKAFF | TGTGCCAGCAGCTTAACGCCCGGGACAGGGCCCCTCAAAGCTTTCTTT
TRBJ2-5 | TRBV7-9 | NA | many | CASSLGPAGRRRGETQYF | TGTGCCAGCAGCTTAGGTCCGGCAGGGCGTCGACGAGGAGAGACCCAGTACTTC
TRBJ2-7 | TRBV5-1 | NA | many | CASSPSQATGAYEQYF | TGCGCCAGCAGCCCCTCTCAGGCGACCGGCGCCTACGAGCAGTACTTC
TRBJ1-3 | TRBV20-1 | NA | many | CSAMGGIAGNTIYF | TGCAGTGCTATGGGAGGGATCGCCGGAAACACCATATATTTT
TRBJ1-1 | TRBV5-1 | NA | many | CASSLAASYGTEAFF | TGCGCCAGCAGCTTGGCCGCCTCCTATGGCACTGAAGCTTTCTTT
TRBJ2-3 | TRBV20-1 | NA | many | CSASYGETDTQYF | TGCAGTGCTAGTTATGGCGAGACAGATACGCAGTATTTT
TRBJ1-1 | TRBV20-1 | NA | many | CSARAWSRVLTEAFF | TGCAGTGCTAGGGCCTGGAGCAGGGTTTTGACTGAAGCTTTCTTT
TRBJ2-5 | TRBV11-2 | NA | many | CASSLGGGLGETQYF | TGTGCCAGCAGCTTAGGAGGGGGGCTGGGGGAGACCCAGTACTTC
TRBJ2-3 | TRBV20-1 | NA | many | CSARGVSTDTQYF | TGCAGTGCTAGAGGGGTTAGCACAGATACGCAGTATTTT
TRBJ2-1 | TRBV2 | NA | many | CASSAGAFYNEQFF | TGTGCCAGCAGTGCGGGGGCGTTCTACAATGAGCAGTTCTTC
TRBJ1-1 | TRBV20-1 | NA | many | CSASRPKSEAFF | TGCAGTGCTAGTAGACCGAAGTCTGAAGCTTTCTTT
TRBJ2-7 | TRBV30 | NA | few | CASTFQGPSYEQYF | TGTGCCTCGACCTTTCAGGGGCCCTCCTACGAGCAGTACTTC
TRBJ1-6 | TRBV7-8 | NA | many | CASSHIPHSTDTDNSPLHF | TGTGCCAGCAGCCATATCCCACACTCTACAGATACCGATAATTCACCCCTCCACTTT
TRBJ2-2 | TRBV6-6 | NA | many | CASSYVNTGELFF | TGTGCCAGCAGTTACGTCAACACCGGGGAGCTGTTTTTT
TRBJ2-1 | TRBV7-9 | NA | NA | CASSPVDEQFF | TGTGCCAGCAGCCCCGTCGATGAGCAGTTCTTC
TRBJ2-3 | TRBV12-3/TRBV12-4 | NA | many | CASSLDHTDTQYF | TGTGCCAGCAGTTTAGACCACACAGATACGCAGTATTTT
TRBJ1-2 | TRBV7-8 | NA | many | CASSLAPRTAPDYGYTF | TGTGCCAGCAGCTTAGCGCCGAGGACAGCCCCAGACTATGGCTACACCTTC
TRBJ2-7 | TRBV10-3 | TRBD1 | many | CAARQGAFSAGPYEQYF | TGTGCCGCCCGACAGGGGGCCTTTTCTGCGGGTCCCTACGAGCAGTACTTC
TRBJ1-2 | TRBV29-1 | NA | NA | CSVVGTSDYGYTF | TGCAGCGTCGTCGGGACATCCGACTATGGCTACACCTTC
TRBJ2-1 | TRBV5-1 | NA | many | CASRWDTRAYNEQFF | TGCGCCAGCAGATGGGATACGAGAGCCTACAATGAGCAGTTCTTC
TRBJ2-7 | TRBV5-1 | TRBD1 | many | CASSTGQGSEQYF | TGCGCCAGCAGCACCGGACAGGGGAGCGAGCAGTACTTC
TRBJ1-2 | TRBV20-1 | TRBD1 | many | CSGRATGDNYGYTF | TGCAGTGGTAGGGCTACAGGGGATAACTATGGCTACACCTTC
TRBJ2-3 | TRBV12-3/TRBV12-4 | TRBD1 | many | CASRGQMVDTQYF | TGTGCCAGCAGGGGACAGATGGTCGATACGCAGTATTTT
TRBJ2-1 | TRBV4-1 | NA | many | CASSQETGAYNEQFF | TGCGCCAGCAGCCAAGAGACGGGGGCCTACAATGAGCAGTTCTTC
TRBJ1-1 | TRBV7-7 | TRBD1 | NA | CASSLKQGTEAFF | TGTGCCAGCAGCTTGAAACAGGGGACTGAAGCTTTCTTT
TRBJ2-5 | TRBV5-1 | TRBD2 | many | CASSSGGETQYF | TGCGCCAGCAGCTCGGGGGGGGAGACCCAGTACTTC
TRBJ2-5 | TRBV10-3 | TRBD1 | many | CAISEPRDRGETQYF | TGTGCCATCAGTGAGCCCAGGGACAGGGGAGAGACCCAGTACTTC